This entry lists 11 T cell receptor beta chains sequenced from one sample in a study of tumor and adjacent non-tumor tissue in lung cancer. No cell sorting was done before RNA was extracted from the tissue. A modified ARM-PCR protocol with three rounds of nested PCR amplified TCRbeta. TCRdb re-analysed the multiplex PCR reads in MiXCR, keeping a single row per CDR3 protein. Among some 100,000 distinct CDR3 sequences listed, roughly 80% were seen once. The sample taken for sequencing was lung tumor tissue. These receptors all stem from a woman between 55 and 75 years old with non-small cell lung cancer.

This clonotype was found once. V is TRBV6-1 and J is TRBJ2-1; D is uncertain. V lost 4 bases and J lost 8, with 27 bases in between. The germline CDR1 and CDR2 sequences are MNHNS and SASEGT. The CDR3 length is 18 residues. In DNA, the CDR3 is TGTGCCAGCAGTGTAGAACCTACCGGGCCGCTCAGAGGCCATGAGCAGTTCTTC. Translated: CASSVEPTGPLRGHEQFF.

V gene TRBV6-1 combines with J gene TRBJ2-5, with 8 positions matching TRBD2. J lost 2 bases, V lost 5 bases, and 19 bases had no gene match. Per the germline V gene, CDR1 is MNHNS and CDR2 is SASEGT. The CDR3 runs 19 residues. CDR3 residues: CASSPGGACTALFQETQYF. The CDR3 coding sequence is TGTGCCAGCAGTCCCGGGGGGGCTTGTACCGCCCTTTTTCAAGAGACCCAGTACTTC.

The V and J genes are TRBV11-1 and TRBJ1-5; possibly TRBD2 for D (6 bases). The J call is doubtful: the DNA matches TRBJ2-3 better. Germline values: CDR1 SGHAT, CDR2 FQDESV (reference sequence). The CDR3 extends over 13 amino acids. In DNA, the CDR3 is TGTGCCAGCAGCTTGCTGGGAGGTCAGCCCCAGTATTTT. Protein: CASSLLGGQPQYF.

Points on this clonotype: The junction does not match germline at one end; this may be a read error. The chain joins TRBV11-3 to TRBJ2-4, with D hard to call. This CDR3 contains 13 residues. The germline V gene encodes CDR1 SGHNT and CDR2 YENEEA. The DNA of the CDR3 is TGTGCCAGCAGCTTGAACCATCTCGGCATTAAGTACTTC. It yields the protein CASSLNHLGIKYF.

The chain employs TRBV20-1 and TRBJ2-1, with 13 nucleotides matching TRBD2. Germline assignment: CDR1 DFQATT and CDR2 SNEGSKA (reference sequence). CDR3 size: 17 residues. CDR3 sequence: CIAHDAARTSGRGEQFF. CDR3 DNA sequence: TGCATTGCCCATGATGCCGCAAGGACTAGCGGGAGAGGCGAGCAGTTCTTC.

This clonotype was counted at least ten times. The genes are TRBV20-1 and TRBJ2-7, with 7 nucleotides matching TRBD1. V lost 3 bases and J lost 7; bases outside the gene matches: 15. The CDR3 contains 15 residues. CDR1 and CDR2 from the germline V gene are DFQATT and SNEGSKA (reference sequence). The CDR3: CSARDTGTVGREQYF. CDR3 nucleotide sequence: TGCAGTGCTAGGGATACCGGGACAGTGGGTCGGGAGCAGTACTTC.

This clonotype was picked up many times. The chain carries TRBV6-1 and TRBJ1-3; no clear D gene. The CDR3 loop spans 15 amino acids. With 4 bases removed from V and 3 bases from J, the gap between germline ends came to 13 bases. Germline values: CDR1 MNHNS, CDR2 SASEGT. The CDR3 is CASSVTGSRGNTIYF. The DNA of the CDR3 is TGTGCCAGCAGTGTAACGGGGAGTCGTGGAAACACCATATATTTT.

The rearrangement links TRBV11-2 to TRBJ2-5; 8 positions agree with TRBD1. The germline V gene encodes CDR1 SGHAT and CDR2 FQNNGV. The CDR3 extends over 14 amino acids. With V trimmed by 5 bases and J by 5 bases, 7 bases remained unmatched. The CDR3 loop reads CASSVGTGAETQYF. For the CDR3, the DNA is TGTGCCAGCAGCGTCGGGACAGGAGCTGAGACCCAGTACTTC.

This clonotype has only a few counts. The junction does not match germline at one end; this may be a read error. The V gene is TRBV7-8, the J gene TRBJ1-2; D unresolved. CDR3 length: 13 amino acids. From germline, CDR1 is SGHVS and CDR2 FQNEAQ. CDR3 amino acids: CASNLGGVYGYTF. The CDR3 DNA sequence: TGTGCCAGCAACTTAGGCGGAGTCTATGGCTACACCTTC.

This clonotype came up once. Here the CDR3 omits its conserved ending phenylalanine or tryptophan, so a read error is the likely source. The V call is TRBV29-1, the J call TRBJ2-1; D is unresolved. Germline V gene sequence: CDR1 SQVTM, CDR2 ANQGSEA. This CDR3 is 11 amino acids long. The CDR3 region has the DNA TGCTGCGTTTCTAGAGGATATGAGCAGTTCTTA. Translation gives CCVSRGYEQFL.

The rearrangement joins TRBV20-1 to TRBJ2-1, with TRBD2 matching over 8 bases. This CDR3 region has 13 residues. From germline, CDR1 is DFQATT and CDR2 SNEGSKA (reference sequence). V lost 7 bases and J lost 7; bases outside the gene matches: 9. The CDR3 region has the DNA TGCAGTGAGGGGACTAGTGGGAGGAATGAGCAGTTCTTC. This codes for CSEGTSGRNEQFF.